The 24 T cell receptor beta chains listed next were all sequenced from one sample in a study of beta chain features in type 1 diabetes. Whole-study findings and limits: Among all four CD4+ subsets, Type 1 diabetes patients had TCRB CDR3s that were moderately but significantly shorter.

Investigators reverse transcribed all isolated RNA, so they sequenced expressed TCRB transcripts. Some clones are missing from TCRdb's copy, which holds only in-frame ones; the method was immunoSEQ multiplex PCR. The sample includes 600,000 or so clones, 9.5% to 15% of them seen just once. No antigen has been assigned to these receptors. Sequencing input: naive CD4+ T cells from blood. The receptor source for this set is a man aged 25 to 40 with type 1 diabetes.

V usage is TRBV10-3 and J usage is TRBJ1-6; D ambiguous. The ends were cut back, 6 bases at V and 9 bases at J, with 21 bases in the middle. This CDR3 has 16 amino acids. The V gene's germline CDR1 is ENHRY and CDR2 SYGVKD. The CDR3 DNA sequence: TGTGCCATCAGGAACCCGAGCGGGATTGAAGGTTCACCCCTCCACTTT. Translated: CAIRNPSGIEGSPLHF.

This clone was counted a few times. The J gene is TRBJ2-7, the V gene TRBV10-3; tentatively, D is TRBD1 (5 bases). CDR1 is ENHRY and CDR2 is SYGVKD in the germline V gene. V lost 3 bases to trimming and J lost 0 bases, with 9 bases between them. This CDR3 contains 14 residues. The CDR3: CAISEQVASYEQYF. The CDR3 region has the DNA TGTGCCATCAGTGAACAGGTCGCCTCCTACGAGCAGTACTTC.

CDR3 nucleotide sequence: TGCAGCGTCTCCCCGGGACAGGGGGCCTACGAGCAGTACTTC. This encodes CSVSPGQGAYEQYF. V gene TRBV29-1 combines with J gene TRBJ2-7, with 11 bases that match TRBD1. Trimming cost V 6 bases and J 2 bases; bases outside gene matches: 6. This CDR3 spans 14 amino acids. The germline V gene encodes CDR1 SQVTM and CDR2 ANQGSEA.

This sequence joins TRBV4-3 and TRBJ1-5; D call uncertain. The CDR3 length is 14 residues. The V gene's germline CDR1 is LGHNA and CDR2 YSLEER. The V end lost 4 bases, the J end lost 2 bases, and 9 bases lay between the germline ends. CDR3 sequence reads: CASSLQVRNQPQHF. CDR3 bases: TGCGCCAGCAGCCTGCAGGTCCGCAATCAGCCCCAGCATTTT.

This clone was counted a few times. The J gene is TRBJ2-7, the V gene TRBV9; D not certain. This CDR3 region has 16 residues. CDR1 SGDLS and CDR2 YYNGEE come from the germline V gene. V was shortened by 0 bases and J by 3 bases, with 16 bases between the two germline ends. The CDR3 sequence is CASSVGLTDSGYEQYF. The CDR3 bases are TGTGCCAGCAGCGTAGGTCTAACCGACTCCGGCTACGAGCAGTACTTC. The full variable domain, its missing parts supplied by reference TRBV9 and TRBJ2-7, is DSGVTQTPKHLITATGQRVTLRCSPRSGDLSVYWYQQSLDQGLQFLIQYYNGEERAKGNILERFSAQQFPDLHSELNLSSLELGDSALYFCASSVGLTDSGYEQYFGPGTRLTVT.

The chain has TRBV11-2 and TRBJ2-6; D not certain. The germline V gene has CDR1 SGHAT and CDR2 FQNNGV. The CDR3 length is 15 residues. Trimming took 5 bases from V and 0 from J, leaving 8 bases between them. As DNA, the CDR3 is TGTGCCAGCAGCCCAAGCGACTCTGGGGCCAACGTCCTGACTTTC. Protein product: CASSPSDSGANVLTF.

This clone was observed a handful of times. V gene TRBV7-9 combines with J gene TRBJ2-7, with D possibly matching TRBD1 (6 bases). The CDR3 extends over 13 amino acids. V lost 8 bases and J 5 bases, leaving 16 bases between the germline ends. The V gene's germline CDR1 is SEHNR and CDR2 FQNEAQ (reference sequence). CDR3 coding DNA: TGTGCCAGCCAGGGCAGCGACAGGCACGAGCAGTACTTC. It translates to CASQGSDRHEQYF.

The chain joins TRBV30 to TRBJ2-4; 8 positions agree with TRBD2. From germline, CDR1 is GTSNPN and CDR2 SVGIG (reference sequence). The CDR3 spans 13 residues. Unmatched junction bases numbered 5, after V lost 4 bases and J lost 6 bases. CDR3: CAWNAGGLNIQYF. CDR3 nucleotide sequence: TGTGCCTGGAATGCGGGGGGATTAAACATTCAGTACTTC.

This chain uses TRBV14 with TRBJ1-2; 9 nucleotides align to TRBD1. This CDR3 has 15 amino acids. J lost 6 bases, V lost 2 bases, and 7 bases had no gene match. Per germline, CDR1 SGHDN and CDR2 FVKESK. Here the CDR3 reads CASSQPGTGQDGYTF. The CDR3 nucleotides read TGTGCCAGCAGCCAACCAGGGACAGGGCAGGATGGCTACACCTTC.

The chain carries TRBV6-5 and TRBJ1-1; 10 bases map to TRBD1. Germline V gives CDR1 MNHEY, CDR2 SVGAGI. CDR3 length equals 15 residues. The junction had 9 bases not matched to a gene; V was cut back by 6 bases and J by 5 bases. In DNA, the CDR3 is TGTGCCAGCAGATATGACAGGGGGCGAGAGACTGAAGCTTTCTTT. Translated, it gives CASRYDRGRETEAFF.

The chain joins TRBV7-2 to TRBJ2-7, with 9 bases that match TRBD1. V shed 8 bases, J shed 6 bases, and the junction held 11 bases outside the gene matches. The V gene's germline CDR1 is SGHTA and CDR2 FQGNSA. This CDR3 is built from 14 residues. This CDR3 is CASARGQGVSEQYF. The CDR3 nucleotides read TGTGCCAGCGCCCGGGGACAGGGAGTATCCGAGCAGTACTTC.

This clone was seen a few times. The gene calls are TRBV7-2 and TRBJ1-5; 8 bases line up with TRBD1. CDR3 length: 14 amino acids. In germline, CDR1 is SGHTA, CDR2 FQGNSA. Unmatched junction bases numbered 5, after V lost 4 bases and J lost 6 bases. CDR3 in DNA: TGTGCCAGCAGCTCACGGACAGGGAGTCAGCCCCAGCATTTT. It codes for CASSSRTGSQPQHF.

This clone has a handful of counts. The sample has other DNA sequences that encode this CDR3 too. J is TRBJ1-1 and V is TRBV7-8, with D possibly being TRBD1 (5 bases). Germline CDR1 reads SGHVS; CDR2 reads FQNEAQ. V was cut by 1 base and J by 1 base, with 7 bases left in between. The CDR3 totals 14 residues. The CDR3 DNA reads TGTGCCAGCAGCTTAGTGCAGGGGAACACTGAAGCTTTCTTT. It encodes CASSLVQGNTEAFF.

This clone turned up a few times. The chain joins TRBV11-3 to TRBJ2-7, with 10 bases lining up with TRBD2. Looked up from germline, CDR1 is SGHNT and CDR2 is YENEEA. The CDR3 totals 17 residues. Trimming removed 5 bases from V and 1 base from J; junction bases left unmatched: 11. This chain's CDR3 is CASSPGRGLATSYEQYF. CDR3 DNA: TGTGCCAGCAGCCCCGGCAGGGGACTAGCGACTTCCTACGAGCAGTACTTC. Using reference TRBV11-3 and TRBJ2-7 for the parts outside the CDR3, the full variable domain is EAGVVQSPRYKIIEKKQPVAFWCNPISGHNTLYWYLQNLGQGPELLIRYENEEAVDDSQLPKDRFSAERLKGVDSTLKIQPAELGDSAVYLCASSPGRGLATSYEQYFGPGTRLTVT.

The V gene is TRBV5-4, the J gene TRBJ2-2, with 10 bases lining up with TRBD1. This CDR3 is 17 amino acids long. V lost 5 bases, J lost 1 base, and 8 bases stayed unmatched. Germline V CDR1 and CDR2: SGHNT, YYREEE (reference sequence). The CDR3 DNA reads TGTGCCAGCAGTCGACCGGGACAGGGGATGAACACCGGGGAGCTGTTTTTT. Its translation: CASSRPGQGMNTGELFF. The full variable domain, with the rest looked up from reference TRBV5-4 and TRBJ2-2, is ETGVTQSPTHLIKTRGQQVTLRCSSQSGHNTVSWYQQALGQGPQFIFQYYREEENGRGNFPPRFSGLQFPNYSSELNVNALELDDSALYLCASSRPGQGMNTGELFFGEGSRLTVL.

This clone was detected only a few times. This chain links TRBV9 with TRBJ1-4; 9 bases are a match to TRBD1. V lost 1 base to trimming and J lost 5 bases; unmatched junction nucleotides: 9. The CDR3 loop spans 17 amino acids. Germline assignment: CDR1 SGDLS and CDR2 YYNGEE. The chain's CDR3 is CASSVPDLTGGNEKLFF. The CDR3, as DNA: TGTGCCAGCAGCGTACCCGACCTGACAGGGGGAAATGAAAAACTGTTTTTT.

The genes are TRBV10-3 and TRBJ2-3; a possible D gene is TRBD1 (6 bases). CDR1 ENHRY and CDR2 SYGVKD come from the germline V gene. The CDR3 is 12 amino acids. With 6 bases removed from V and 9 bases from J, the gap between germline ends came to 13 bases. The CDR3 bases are TGTGCCATCAGGAACACAGGGTACACGCAGTATTTT. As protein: CAIRNTGYTQYF.

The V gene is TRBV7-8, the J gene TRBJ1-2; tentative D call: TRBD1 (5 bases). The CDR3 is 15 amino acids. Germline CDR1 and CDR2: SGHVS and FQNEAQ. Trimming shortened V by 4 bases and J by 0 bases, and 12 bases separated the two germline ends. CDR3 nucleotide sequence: TGTGCCAGCAGCTCCGACAGCCGGTCTAACTATGGCTACACCTTC. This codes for CASSSDSRSNYGYTF.

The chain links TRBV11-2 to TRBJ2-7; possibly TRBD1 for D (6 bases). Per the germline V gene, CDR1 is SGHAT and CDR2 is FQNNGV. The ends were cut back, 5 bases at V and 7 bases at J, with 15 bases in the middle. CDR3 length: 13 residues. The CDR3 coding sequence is TGTGCCAGCAGCCCGGGGCAGGGGTTGGAGCAGTACTTC. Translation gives CASSPGQGLEQYF.

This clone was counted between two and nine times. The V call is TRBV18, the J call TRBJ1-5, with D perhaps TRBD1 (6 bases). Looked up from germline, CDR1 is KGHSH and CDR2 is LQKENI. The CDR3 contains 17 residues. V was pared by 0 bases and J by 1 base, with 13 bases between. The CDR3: CASSPPQGGGSNQPQHF. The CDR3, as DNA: TGTGCCAGCTCACCACCTCAGGGAGGGGGGAGCAATCAGCCCCAGCATTTT.

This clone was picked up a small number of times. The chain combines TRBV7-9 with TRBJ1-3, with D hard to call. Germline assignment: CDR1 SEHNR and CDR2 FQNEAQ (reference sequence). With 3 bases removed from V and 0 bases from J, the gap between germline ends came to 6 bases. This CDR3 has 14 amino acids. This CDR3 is CASSFVGSGNTIYF. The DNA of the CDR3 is TGTGCCAGCAGCTTCGTGGGCTCTGGAAACACCATATATTTT.

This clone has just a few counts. In DNA, the CDR3 is TGTGCCAGCAGCTGGTACAGGGACAACAATGAGCAGTTCTTC. This codes for CASSWYRDNNEQFF. The chain links TRBV11-2 to TRBJ2-1; D is possibly TRBD1 (6 bases). Germline CDR1 is SGHAT and CDR2 is FQNNGV. The CDR3 covers 14 residues. Trimming shortened V by 4 bases and J by 5 bases, and 12 bases separated the two germline ends.

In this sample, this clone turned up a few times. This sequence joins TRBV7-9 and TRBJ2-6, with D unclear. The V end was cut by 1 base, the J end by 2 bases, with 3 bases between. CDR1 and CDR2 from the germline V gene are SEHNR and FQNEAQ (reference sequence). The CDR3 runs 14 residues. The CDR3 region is CASSLGTGANVLTF. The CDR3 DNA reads TGTGCCAGCAGCTTAGGGACTGGGGCCAACGTCCTGACTTTC.

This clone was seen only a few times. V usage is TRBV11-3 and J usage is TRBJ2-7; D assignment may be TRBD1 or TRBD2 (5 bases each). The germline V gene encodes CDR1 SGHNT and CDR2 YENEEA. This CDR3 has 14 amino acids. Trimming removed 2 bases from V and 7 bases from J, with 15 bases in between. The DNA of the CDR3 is TGTGCCAGCAGCTTACTCCGGGACCTAGAGGAGCAGTACTTC. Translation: CASSLLRDLEEQYF.